This T cell receptor beta chain is drawn from a study of CD8+CD57+ T cells in acquired aplastic anemia. The ends lost 7 bases at V and 4 bases at J; junction bases unmatched: 11. CDR3 length equals 14 residues. Germline V gene lookup returns CDR1 SQVTM and CDR2 ANQGSEA. Both TCR beta VDJ combination and CDR3 sequence profiling were carried out. Genomic DNA was the template for this profiling. TCRdb fed the reads into MiXCR, producing one record per CDR3 protein. The data hold about 160,000 distinct CDR3 sequences, with approximately 44% observed a single time. J is TRBJ2-5 and V is TRBV29-1; TRBD1 matches 8 bases. The sequenced material came from sorted CD4+, CD8+, or CD8+CD57+ T cells (not recorded which) from PBMCs. This sequence originates from a human donor in good health. CDR3 in amino acids: CSARGQVEGETQYF. The CDR3, as DNA: TGCAGCGCAAGGGGACAGGTAGAGGGAGAGACCCAGTACTTC.